The present T cell receptor (beta chain) was sequenced within a study of a mutant IDH1 vaccine in newly diagnosed glioma. Repertoires were generated with immunoSEQ multiplex PCR, while TCRdb's copy carries only in-frame clones and drops some. The sample yields roughly 30,000 clones, roughly 85% seen once. A remark on this clone: What it recognizes is unknown.

The CDR3 is 14 residues long. Trimming removed 2 bases at V and 4 bases at J, with 11 bases between. In germline, CDR1 is MNHEY, CDR2 SMNVEV (reference sequence). Specified time point: week 23, last vaccination. One vaccine dose held 300 ug of mutant IDH1 20-mer peptide and came with topical imiquimod. This chain links TRBV27 with TRBJ1-1; weak D call: TRBD1 (5 bases). The source material was PBMCs, sampled from a glioma patient whose treatment included an IDH1 peptide vaccine. The sequence was obtained from a woman between 25 and 40 years old with glioma. Here the CDR3 DNA reads TGTGCCAGCAGTTTAGGGACGGCAGTCACTGAAGCTTTCTTT. This codes for CASSLGTAVTEAFF.